One and the same sample provided the 11 T cell receptor beta chains below, sequenced in a study of radiotherapy plus CTLA-4 blockade in lung cancer. Assay used: immunoSEQ multiplex PCR; TCRdb lists only in-frame clones, some missing. The profile covers approximately 28,000 clones, with approximately 80% appearing a single time and around 8% taken by the ten largest. The specimen comprised peripheral blood, sampled from a patient treated with radiotherapy plus ipilimumab. These receptors were taken from a human donor with non-small cell lung cancer who had stable disease on radiotherapy plus ipilimumab.

The V call is TRBV6-5, the J call TRBJ1-1, with TRBD1 as a possible D gene (6 bases). Trimming left V 6 bases short and J 10 bases short, with 21 bases between. This CDR3 comprises 14 residues. Germline V gene lookup returns CDR1 MNHEY and CDR2 SVGAGI. The CDR3 coding sequence is TGTGCCAGCAGCTACACCTCGGGGGGCCGGCTAGCTTTCTTT. The encoded protein is CASSYTSGGRLAFF.

The chain has TRBV19 and TRBJ2-2; TRBD2 matches 8 bases. Germline CDR1 is LNHDA and CDR2 is SQIVND (reference sequence). J was trimmed by 2 bases and V by 4 bases; bases with no gene match: 15. The CDR3 runs to 19 residues. Written as DNA, the CDR3 is TGTGCCAGTAGTAGCCCGAACGGGCGCGGGGGGATTAACACCGGGGAGCTGTTTTTT. Its protein product is CASSSPNGRGGINTGELFF. The full variable domain, rest sourced from reference TRBV19 and TRBJ2-2, is DGGITQSPKYLFRKEGQNVTLSCEQNLNHDAMYWYRQDPGQGLRLIYYSQIVNDFQKGDIAEGYSVSREKKESFPLTVTSAQKNPTAFYLCASSSPNGRGGINTGELFFGEGSRLTVL.

V is TRBV18 and J is TRBJ2-3, with TRBD2 identical over 10 bases. V dropped 6 bases and J dropped 2; count of bases not matched to a gene: 8. Per the germline V gene, CDR1 is KGHSH and CDR2 is LQKENI. The CDR3 totals 16 residues. This CDR3 reads CASSPLAGGLTDTQYF. The CDR3 region has the DNA TGTGCCAGCTCTCCTTTAGCGGGGGGCCTCACAGATACGCAGTATTTT.

This clone was seen only a few times. The chain is built from TRBV9 and TRBJ1-4; D remains unclear. This CDR3 comprises 15 residues. Germline lookup yields CDR1 SGDLS and CDR2 YYNGEE. Trimming cost V 5 bases and J 1 base, with 12 bases left between them. CDR3 protein: CASSSDRITNEKLFF. In nucleotides, the CDR3 is TGTGCCAGCAGTTCCGACCGGATAACTAATGAAAAACTGTTTTTT.

The gene calls are TRBV28 and TRBJ2-3; 9 bases match TRBD2. Trimming took 8 bases from V and 8 from J; bases not matched to a gene: 5. This CDR3 is 12 amino acids long. Germline loops: CDR1 MDHEN, CDR2 SYDVKM. The CDR3 sequence is CASAGGQITQYF. The DNA of the CDR3 is TGTGCCAGCGCGGGGGGGCAAATTACGCAGTATTTT.

The chain uses TRBV10-1 and TRBJ1-2, with 9 bases that match TRBD1. CDR3 length equals 14 residues. CDR1 is WNHNN, CDR2 SYGVQD, per germline (reference sequence). Trimming at V came to 9 bases and at J to 5 bases, leaving 10 bases not matched to a gene. The CDR3 sequence: CARRDREKDYGYTF. CDR3 nucleotides: TGCGCCAGAAGGGACAGGGAAAAAGATTATGGCTACACCTTC.

The chain carries TRBV7-8 and TRBJ1-2; D perhaps matches TRBD1 (5 bases). Germline V CDR1 and CDR2: SGHVS, FQNEAQ. The V gene lost 5 bases and the J gene lost 3 bases, with 13 bases spanning the gap. CDR3 length: 14 residues. CDR3 in amino acids: CASSLREGYYGYTF. CDR3 sequence (DNA): TGTGCCAGCAGCCTCCGAGAGGGGTACTATGGCTACACCTTC.

The genes are TRBV2 and TRBJ1-1; 7 positions match TRBD1. The trim removed 1 base at V and 0 bases at J, leaving 8 bases unmatched. CDR1 is SNHLY, CDR2 FYNNEI, per germline. This CDR3 has 17 amino acids. For the CDR3, the DNA is TGTGCCAGCAGTGAAGGGACAGGAGGAGGAATGAACACTGAAGCTTTCTTT. Protein sequence: CASSEGTGGGMNTEAFF.

The chain couples TRBV19 to TRBJ1-2, with no clear D. V was pared by 0 bases and J by 7 bases, with 9 bases between. The CDR3 covers 13 residues. Germline CDR1 LNHDA, CDR2 SQIVND (reference sequence). Here the CDR3 reads CASSIDRDSGYTF. DNA for the CDR3: TGTGCCAGTAGTATAGATCGCGATTCTGGCTACACCTTC.

The V gene is TRBV6-5, the J gene TRBJ1-5; D might be TRBD1 (5 bases). CDR1 and CDR2 from the germline V gene are MNHEY and SVGAGI. V was trimmed by 3 bases and J by 5 bases, leaving 14 bases between them. The CDR3 spans 15 residues. The CDR3 region is CASSYGQGAHQPQHF. CDR3 DNA: TGTGCCAGCAGTTATGGGCAGGGAGCGCATCAGCCCCAGCATTTT.

The genes are TRBV6-5 and TRBJ1-2, with D perhaps TRBD1 (5 bases). The CDR3 has 15 amino acids. Trimming took 2 bases from V and 7 from J, leaving 17 bases between them. Germline loops: CDR1 MNHEY, CDR2 SVGAGI. CDR3 amino acids: CASSYGTSLSGGYTF. The CDR3 region has the DNA TGTGCCAGCAGTTACGGGACGTCTCTCTCGGGTGGCTACACCTTC.